Shown below are 23 T cell receptor beta chains from a single sample sequenced in a study of blood T cell repertoires in COVID-19. TCRdb's copy holds only in-frame clones and misses some; the assay was immunoSEQ multiplex PCR. The data hold around 290,000 clones, with around 89% observed a single time. The sample consisted of peripheral blood. The origin of the receptors is a man aged 35 to 55 with acute or convalescent COVID-19.

The chain carries TRBV10-3 and TRBJ1-1; 7 bases line up with TRBD1. Germline V gene data show CDR1 as ENHRY and CDR2 as SYGVKD. J gave up 8 bases and V 6 bases, and 9 bases lay outside the gene matches. There are 13 residues in the CDR3. CDR3 DNA: TGTGCCATCAGAGAGGCCGGGACAGCAGAAGCTTTCTTT. It yields the protein CAIREAGTAEAFF.

This sequence joins TRBV19 and TRBJ1-1; 8 bases are shared with TRBD1. This CDR3 contains 15 residues. CDR1 is LNHDA and CDR2 is SQIVND in the germline V gene (reference sequence). The V gene end was trimmed by 10 bases and the J gene end by 0 bases; junction bases not matched to a gene: 10. The CDR3 bases are TGTGCCACCTCAGACAGGGGTTGGATGAACACTGAAGCTTTCTTT. Translation gives CATSDRGWMNTEAFF.

The V and J genes are TRBV4-1 and TRBJ2-3; TRBD2 aligns across 10 bases. This CDR3 spans 15 amino acids. The ends lost 6 bases at V and 2 bases at J; junction bases unmatched: 5. CDR1 MGHRA and CDR2 YSYEKL come from the germline V gene. In DNA, the CDR3 is TGCGCCAGCAGTCCGAGCGGGGGGGACACAGATACGCAGTATTTT. Protein product: CASSPSGGDTDTQYF.

The chain is built from TRBV7-9 and TRBJ2-1, with D tentatively TRBD1 (5 bases). The CDR3 contains 12 residues. V was pared by 1 base and J by 7 bases, with 5 bases between. Looked up from germline, CDR1 is SEHNR and CDR2 is FQNEAQ (reference sequence). CDR3 in DNA: TGTGCCAGCAGCTTAGAGGGGAATGAGCAGTTCTTC. Encoded protein: CASSLEGNEQFF.

J is TRBJ2-7 and V is TRBV5-6, with D hard to call. V gave up 3 bases and J gave up 5 bases, with 6 bases separating them. Looked up from germline, CDR1 is SGHDT and CDR2 is YYEEEE. The CDR3 length is 11 residues. In DNA, the CDR3 is TGTGCCAGCAGCTCCTATAACGAGCAGTACTTC. This translates into CASSSYNEQYF.

The chain combines TRBV19 with TRBJ2-1; 7 nucleotides match TRBD1. With 0 bases clipped from V and 3 bases from J, the junction kept 5 bases outside the gene matches. Germline CDR1 and CDR2: LNHDA and SQIVND (reference sequence). The CDR3 extends over 16 amino acids. The CDR3 DNA is TGTGCCAGTAGTATAGAGAGAGGGGGCTTCTACAATGAGCAGTTCTTC. This codes for CASSIERGGFYNEQFF.

In the case of this clone: Other nucleotide sequences from this sample produce the same CDR3. This chain uses TRBV19 with TRBJ2-6; no clear D gene. The V and J ends lost 7 bases and 0 bases respectively, with 10 bases between them. The CDR3 has 15 residues. Germline V gives CDR1 LNHDA, CDR2 SQIVND (reference sequence). For the CDR3, the DNA is TGTGCCAGTAAATCGGGTAGCTCTGGGGCCAACGTCCTGACTTTC. Translation gives CASKSGSSGANVLTF.

The chain carries TRBV7-6 and TRBJ1-1; TRBD1 agrees at 9 bases. Germline assignment: CDR1 SGHVS and CDR2 FNYEAQ. The CDR3 spans 14 residues. Unmatched junction bases numbered 6, after V lost 5 bases and J lost 5 bases. In DNA form, the CDR3 reads TGTGCCAGCAGCCCAGACAGGGGGGGAACTGAAGCTTTCTTT. Its translation: CASSPDRGGTEAFF.

The chain couples TRBV4-1 to TRBJ1-1; D gene ambiguous. Trimming took off 3 bases at V and 2 bases at J, with 28 bases between the two ends. Germline loops: CDR1 MGHRA, CDR2 YSYEKL. The CDR3 is made up of 20 amino acids. CDR3 sequence (DNA): TGCGCCAGCAGCCACCCCCGAACGGTCCTGCCCGGGATCAAAAACACTGAAGCTTTCTTT. Translated: CASSHPRTVLPGIKNTEAFF.

This clone has only a few counts. The J gene is TRBJ2-6, the V gene TRBV7-9; weak D call: TRBD1 (5 bases). This CDR3 is 16 amino acids long. Germline-derived CDR1 and CDR2 are SEHNR and FQNEAQ (reference sequence). V lost 2 bases to trimming and J lost 0 bases, with 8 bases between them. CDR3 sequence: CASSLSQGSGANVLTF. In DNA form, the CDR3 reads TGTGCCAGCAGCTTATCGCAGGGCTCTGGGGCCAACGTCCTGACTTTC.

The chain joins TRBV27 to TRBJ2-7, with D maybe TRBD1 (6 bases). In germline, CDR1 is MNHEY, CDR2 SMNVEV (reference sequence). This CDR3 has 13 residues. With 2 bases removed from V and 2 bases from J, the gap between germline ends came to 7 bases. CDR3 loop: CASSLPGAYEQYF. CDR3 sequence (DNA): TGTGCCAGCAGTTTACCAGGGGCCTACGAGCAGTACTTC.

This chain links TRBV11-3 with TRBJ2-3; perhaps TRBD2 as D (5 bases). The V end was cut by 3 bases, the J end by 0 bases, with 10 bases between. The CDR3 runs to 15 residues. The germline V gene encodes CDR1 SGHNT and CDR2 YENEEA. CDR3 sequence: CASSFGGRSTDTQYF. The CDR3 DNA follows: TGTGCCAGCAGCTTTGGAGGCAGAAGCACAGATACGCAGTATTTT.

This rearrangement joins TRBV11-2 to TRBJ1-2, with D possibly being TRBD1 (6 bases). This CDR3 is built from 15 residues. With 1 base removed from V and 0 bases from J, the gap between germline ends came to 9 bases. The V gene's germline CDR1 is SGHAT and CDR2 FQNNGV. In DNA form, the CDR3 reads TGTGCCAGCAGCTTAGTGGACAGAGCTAACTATGGCTACACCTTC. Protein: CASSLVDRANYGYTF.

This clone was observed a single time. The chain carries TRBV5-1 and TRBJ1-4; D may be TRBD1 (5 bases). The germline V gene has CDR1 SGHRS and CDR2 YFSETQ. The CDR3 has 13 amino acids. V was clipped by 4 bases and J by 6 bases, with 10 bases between them. CDR3 in amino acids: CASSLGQDEKLFF. Here the CDR3 DNA reads TGCGCCAGCAGCCTGGGGCAGGATGAAAAACTGTTTTTT.

The J gene is TRBJ1-2, the V gene TRBV2, with D unresolved. Trimming took off 7 bases at V and 7 bases at J, with 22 bases between the two ends. Germline loops: CDR1 SNHLY, CDR2 FYNNEI. CDR3 length: 15 residues. The CDR3 sequence: CASTPPLPQPGGYTF. CDR3 DNA sequence: TGTGCCAGCACCCCACCCCTCCCGCAGCCGGGTGGCTACACCTTC.

The chain links TRBV6-5 to TRBJ1-3, with no clear D. V dropped 5 bases and J dropped 0 bases, with 8 bases sitting between them. Germline CDR1 is MNHEY and CDR2 is SVGAGI. The CDR3 has 14 amino acids. DNA for the CDR3: TGTGCCAGCAGTCTCCTAGCCTCTGGAAACACCATATATTTT. Its translation: CASSLLASGNTIYF.

The rearrangement links TRBV21-1 to TRBJ2-1; TRBD1 is taken as the D call from the table, unchecked against the DNA. TRBV21-1 is marked as a pseudogene. This CDR3 comprises 16 residues. The CDR3 DNA reads as TGTGCCAGCAGCGTCACACAGGGGGCGCAGTACAATGAGCAGTTCTTC. This encodes CASSVTQGAQYNEQFF.

CDR3: CASSYRDTFYEQYF. The CDR3 bases are TGTGCCAGCAGCTACCGGGACACCTTCTACGAGCAGTACTTC. This chain links TRBV5-5 with TRBJ2-7; D perhaps matches TRBD1 (6 bases). Trimming took 3 bases from V and 3 from J, leaving 13 bases between them. Looked up from germline, CDR1 is SGHKS and CDR2 is YYEKEE (reference sequence). The CDR3 totals 14 residues.

The gene calls are TRBV11-2 and TRBJ2-1; tentatively, D is TRBD2 (7 bases). The CDR3 extends over 13 amino acids. CDR1 and CDR2 from the germline V gene are SGHAT and FQNNGV. V lost 7 bases and J 6 bases, leaving 13 bases between the germline ends. CDR3 region: CASTGGGGNEQFF. In DNA form, the CDR3 reads TGTGCCAGCACCGGGGGCGGGGGCAATGAGCAGTTCTTC.

This chain links TRBV15 with TRBJ1-1; D gene uncertain. V lost 0 bases to trimming and J lost 1 base, with 3 bases between them. CDR1 is LNHNV and CDR2 is YYDKDF in the germline V gene (reference sequence). The CDR3 is 13 residues long. CDR3: CATSRDGNTEAFF. Written as DNA, the CDR3 is TGTGCCACCAGCAGAGACGGGAACACTGAAGCTTTCTTT.

The genes are TRBV9 and TRBJ2-7; no definite D call. The V gene's germline CDR1 is SGDLS and CDR2 YYNGEE. Trimming took off 0 bases at V and 6 bases at J, with 10 bases between the two ends. CDR3 length: 13 residues. CDR3 sequence: CASSVVERGEQYF. For the CDR3, the DNA is TGTGCCAGCAGCGTAGTGGAAAGAGGCGAGCAGTACTTC.

The chain recombines TRBV14 with TRBJ1-6; D unresolved. The CDR3 totals 19 residues. V was pared by 5 bases and J by 3 bases, with 23 bases between. Germline V gene sequence: CDR1 SGHDN, CDR2 FVKESK. The CDR3 DNA reads as TGTGCCAGCAGCTTTCCCCTGGGGAGTCGGGCCTACTATAATTCACCCCTCCACTTT. It specifies CASSFPLGSRAYYNSPLHF. Based on the CDR3 plus reference TRBV14 and TRBJ1-6, the full variable domain is EAGVTQFPSHSVIEKGQTVTLRCDPISGHDNLYWYRRVMGKEIKFLLHFVKESKQDESGMPNNRFLAERTGGTYSTLKVQPAELEDSGVYFCASSFPLGSRAYYNSPLHFGNGTRLTVT.

The chain carries TRBV5-1 and TRBJ1-1; tentative D call: TRBD1 (5 bases). The CDR3 extends over 13 amino acids. Trimming removed 4 bases at V and 4 bases at J, with 11 bases between. Germline V lookup: CDR1 SGHRS, CDR2 YFSETQ. CDR3 nucleotides: TGCGCCAGCAGCGCAGGGTCTACCACTGAAGCTTTCTTT. This codes for CASSAGSTTEAFF.